These T cell receptor beta chains were read from a single sample in a study of early T cells in non-severe SARS-CoV-2 infection. TCRdb recomputed calls from the 5' RACE reads with MiXCR, one row per CDR3 protein. Among about 110,000 distinct CDR3 sequences listed, around an eighth were seen once. Sequenced: whole blood. Every receptor here comes from an adult who was a healthcare worker with PCR-confirmed SARS-CoV-2 infection or an uninfected control (not recorded which). Both conserved end residues are part of each CDR3.

v_call | cdr3_aa
TRBV6-5 | CASSWGQGYEQYF
TRBV3-1 | CASSLRTRGNSPLHF
TRBV7-3 | CASSLTRAIQETQYF
TRBV10-3 | CAISGGLAGQSDTQYF
TRBV29-1 | CSVGRTGRAFF
TRBV10-3 | CAISESATPADEKLFF
TRBV30 | CAWSVGQMNTEAFF
TRBV5-5 | CASSFAGDNSPLHF
TRBV7-8 | CASSLGQGNNEQFF
TRBV28 | CASSSGTSGGIYEQYF
TRBV9 | CASSPGTGNSPLHF
TRBV5-6 | CASSLRSLSNQPQHF
TRBV4-2 | CASSPSQSGRIYEQYF
TRBV20-1 | CSANERELETQYF